This entry features one T cell receptor (beta chain) sequence. This table comes from immunoSEQ multiplex PCR, and its TCRdb copy is limited to in-frame clones, with some not included. Seen here are under 150,000 clones, about 90% observed once, and the top ten hold approximately 2.1%. V was pared by 4 bases and J by 0 bases, with 16 bases between. Per the germline V gene, CDR1 is SGHTA and CDR2 is FQGNSA. CDR3 size: 18 residues. The sample is drawn from a study of T cell responses to AZD1222 COVID-19 vaccine. Combined were second doses at about 4 or about 12 weeks. The chain employs TRBV7-2 and TRBJ2-6, with TRBD2 as a possible D gene (6 bases). Specimen: peripheral blood, collected 28 days after the second AZD1222 dose. This receptor was obtained from an adult who received the AZD1222 COVID-19 vaccine. In nucleotides, the CDR3 is TGTGCCAGCAGCTCCCGACCGGCGGGAACCTCTGGGGCCAACGTCCTGACTTTC. Its translation: CASSSRPAGTSGANVLTF.